The source of this TCR beta chain is a study of cytomegalovirus exposure and HLA in healthy donors. Study context: The 95 to 150 validation repertoires, a later analysis reported, used the same platform as the approximately 650 first-cohort repertoires.

The CDR3 length is 16 residues. The ends were cut back, 2 bases at V and 0 bases at J, with 14 bases in the middle. In germline, CDR1 is LNHNV, CDR2 YYDKDF (reference sequence). Data came from immunoSEQ multiplex PCR; TCRdb stores just in-frame clones and leaves some out. Found here are more than 85,000 clones, roughly 90% of them singletons; the top ten hold 1.4%. The sequence was collected from a woman in her twenties or thirties in good health and CMV-seropositive. Sequences were obtained from PBMCs. J is TRBJ2-7 and V is TRBV15; D is uncertain. The CDR3 nucleotides read TGTGCCACCAGCAGATCACCGACTTTGAGCTCCTACGAGCAGTACTTC. Translated, it gives CATSRSPTLSSYEQYF.